Below are 29 T cell receptor beta chains sequenced from a single sample in a study of spatial heterogeneity in lung cancer. Specified time point: blood at routine non-recurrence follow-up after resection. TCRdb reprocessed the 5' RACE reads with MiXCR, giving one entry per CDR3 protein. The table has about 36,000 distinct CDR3 sequences, approximately 8% seen once. Specimen: PBMCs, collected at follow-up. The source is a male donor with early-stage non-small cell lung cancer.

This clonotype was observed many times. The V call is TRBV6-5, the J call TRBJ2-6; the D is unclear. CDR1 and CDR2 from the germline V gene are MNHEY and SVGAGI. V shed 0 bases and J shed 0 bases, with 3 bases lying between them. This CDR3 spans 15 amino acids. Here the CDR3 DNA reads TGTGCCAGCAGTTACTCCTCCTCTGGGGCCAACGTCCTGACTTTC. This sequence encodes CASSYSSSGANVLTF.

In this sample, this clonotype turned up many times. V gene TRBV2 combines with J gene TRBJ1-1; the match to TRBD1 covers 7 bases. Germline-derived CDR1 and CDR2 are SNHLY and FYNNEI. V gave up 8 bases and J gave up 7 bases; unmatched junction bases: 10. CDR3 length: 13 amino acids. For the CDR3, the DNA is TGTGCCAGCGGCCACGGACAGGCTAATGAAGCTTTCTTT. It encodes CASGHGQANEAFF.

This clonotype was seen a few times. The J gene is TRBJ2-1, the V gene TRBV18; either TRBD1 or TRBD2 may supply D (5 bases each). V lost 2 bases and J lost 6, with 17 bases in between. Germline values: CDR1 KGHSH, CDR2 LQKENI. CDR3 size: 16 residues. CDR3 coding DNA: TGTGCCAGCTCACCAACCGGGACGAGTTTTGCCAATGAGCAGTTCTTC. Its protein is CASSPTGTSFANEQFF.

There are many counts of this clonotype. The V gene is TRBV2, the J gene TRBJ2-1; TRBD1 might be the D (6 bases). Trimming pared 3 bases from V and 9 bases from J, leaving 18 bases between. Germline lookup yields CDR1 SNHLY and CDR2 FYNNEI. The CDR3 sequence is 15 residues long. In DNA form, the CDR3 reads TGTGCCAGCAGTGATAAAAGCAGGGGAAGTAGTGAGCAGTTCTTC. Translating gives CASSDKSRGSSEQFF.

V gene TRBV5-1 combines with J gene TRBJ2-7; 7 bases are shared with TRBD1. This CDR3 is built from 15 residues. Germline trimming cut 0 bases from V and 2 bases from J; bases unmatched to any gene: 5. CDR1 and CDR2 from the germline V gene are SGHRS and YFSETQ. The CDR3 is CASSLDWTGAYEQYF. CDR3 DNA sequence: TGCGCCAGCAGCTTGGATTGGACAGGAGCCTACGAGCAGTACTTC.

This clonotype came up many times. The rearrangement joins TRBV11-2 to TRBJ2-3; D uncertain. V dropped 0 bases and J dropped 0 bases, with 10 bases sitting between them. Germline loops: CDR1 SGHAT, CDR2 FQNNGV. This CDR3 is 16 amino acids long. The CDR3 nucleotides are TGTGCCAGCAGCTTAGATCTCCTCCGCAGCACAGATACGCAGTATTTT. Translation: CASSLDLLRSTDTQYF. The whole variable domain, filled in from reference TRBV11-2 and TRBJ2-3, reads EAGVAQSPRYKIIEKRQSVAFWCNPISGHATLYWYQQILGQGPKLLIQFQNNGVVDDSQLPKDRFSAERLKGVDSTLKIQPAKLEDSAVYLCASSLDLLRSTDTQYFGPGTRLTVL.

The J gene is TRBJ2-7, the V gene TRBV29-1, with 8 bases fitting TRBD2. CDR1 is SQVTM and CDR2 is ANQGSEA in the germline V gene. V shed 4 bases, J shed 0 bases, and the junction held 2 bases outside the gene matches. This CDR3 has 13 amino acids. The CDR3 DNA reads TGCAGCGTTGTAACTAGCGGCTCCTACGAGCAGTACTTC. Translation gives CSVVTSGSYEQYF.

This clonotype has a count of ten or more. V gene TRBV5-1 combines with J gene TRBJ1-3; D remains ambiguous. The V and J ends lost 4 bases and 4 bases respectively, with 9 bases between them. The CDR3 extends over 13 amino acids. Germline CDR1 SGHRS, CDR2 YFSETQ. The CDR3 DNA reads as TGCGCCAGCAGCCAGCCTTGGGGAAACACCATATATTTT. It encodes CASSQPWGNTIYF.

This clonotype was seen repeatedly, ten times or more. Compared with germline, one end of the junction differs, possibly owing to a read error. This chain links TRBV5-1 with TRBJ1-3, with no clear D. The CDR3 runs 15 residues. The germline gives CDR1 SGHRS, CDR2 YFSETQ. The DNA of the CDR3 is TGCGCTAGCAGCTTGGAAGGGCTCTCTGGAAACACCATATATTTT. It specifies CASSLEGLSGNTIYF. Full variable domain (outside the CDR3, taken from reference TRBV5-1 and TRBJ1-3): KAGVTQTPRYLIKTRGQQVTLSCSPISGHRSVSWYQQTPGQGLQFLFEYFSETQRNKGNFPGRFSGRQFSNSRSEMNVSTLELGDSALYLCASSLEGLSGNTIYFGEGSWLTVV.

The sample holds many counts of this clonotype. V gene TRBV14 combines with J gene TRBJ1-1, with 9 bases matching TRBD1. Germline CDR1 SGHDN, CDR2 FVKESK. Trimming cost V 6 bases and J 1 base; bases outside gene matches: 6. There are 15 residues in the CDR3. CDR3 loop: CASSHMTGGNTEAFF. CDR3 nucleotides: TGTGCCAGCAGTCATATGACAGGGGGGAACACTGAAGCTTTCTTT.

In its sample, this clonotype was seen many times. The gene calls are TRBV2 and TRBJ2-7, with TRBD1 matching 8 bases. The CDR3 covers 13 residues. Germline assignment: CDR1 SNHLY and CDR2 FYNNEI. V shed 6 bases and J 4 bases; nucleotides not matched to a gene: 5. CDR3 nucleotide sequence: TGTGCCAGCAGAGACAGGGGCTCTTACGAGCAGTACTTC. This encodes CASRDRGSYEQYF.

This clonotype occurred many times. The gene calls are TRBV19 and TRBJ2-7; 11 nucleotides match TRBD1. This CDR3 has 17 residues. V trimming: 10 bases; J trimming: 1 base; junction bases outside the gene matches: 15. Germline assignment: CDR1 LNHDA and CDR2 SQIVND (reference sequence). The CDR3 DNA is TGTGCCACCGACCCCCCGGGCGGGACAGGGGGATCCTACGAGCAGTACTTC. As protein: CATDPPGGTGGSYEQYF. The whole variable domain, remainder taken from reference TRBV19 and TRBJ2-7, is DGGITQSPKYLFRKEGQNVTLSCEQNLNHDAMYWYRQDPGQGLRLIYYSQIVNDFQKGDIAEGYSVSREKKESFPLTVTSAQKNPTAFYLCATDPPGGTGGSYEQYFGPGTRLTVT.

This clonotype was seen at least ten times. The V and J genes are TRBV6-2 or TRBV6-3 and TRBJ2-3, with D unclear. Germline assignment: CDR1 MNHEY and CDR2 SVGEGT. The CDR3 sequence is 17 residues long. For the CDR3, the DNA is TGTGCTACGTACCCGATGGCGGCGGTGACTAGCACAGATACGCAGTATTTT. Amino acids: CATYPMAAVTSTDTQYF.

There are many counts of this clonotype. This chain connects TRBV30 to TRBJ1-4, with a tentative D call TRBD1 (6 bases). CDR3 length: 15 amino acids. Trimming pared 3 bases from V and 4 bases from J, leaving 15 bases between. Looked up from germline, CDR1 is GTSNPN and CDR2 is SVGIG (reference sequence). The CDR3 bases are TGTGCCTGGAGGGATTCGGGACAAAATAATGAAAAACTGTTTTTT. Translating gives CAWRDSGQNNEKLFF.

This clonotype appeared many times. This chain uses TRBV6-5 with TRBJ2-5, with 7 nucleotides matching TRBD2. The CDR3 spans 13 residues. Per germline, CDR1 MNHEY and CDR2 SVGAGI. Unmatched junction bases numbered 7, after V lost 8 bases and J lost 4 bases. CDR3 coding DNA: TGTGCCAGCGGCCGACTAGCCGTAGAGACCCAGTACTTC. This encodes CASGRLAVETQYF.

This clonotype was recorded many times. The genes are TRBV20-1 and TRBJ2-2; weak D call: TRBD1 (6 bases). V was shortened by 4 bases and J by 4 bases, with 16 bases between the two germline ends. CDR1 is DFQATT and CDR2 is SNEGSKA in the germline V gene (reference sequence). The CDR3 sequence is 15 residues long. The CDR3 reads CSANRQVEGTGELFF. The DNA for the CDR3 is TGCAGTGCTAATCGACAGGTAGAAGGCACCGGGGAGCTGTTTTTT.

The chain combines TRBV12-3 or TRBV12-4 with TRBJ2-3; unclear D gene. The CDR3 extends over 17 amino acids. With 2 bases removed from V and 0 bases from J, the gap between germline ends came to 15 bases. The CDR3 here is CASSLSGDPASTDTQYF. The CDR3 nucleotides read TGTGCCAGCAGTTTATCTGGGGATCCGGCCAGCACAGATACGCAGTATTTT.

This clonotype was counted many times. This chain links TRBV2 with TRBJ2-3; perhaps TRBD1 as D (6 bases). V lost 5 bases and J lost 4, with 10 bases in between. The CDR3 consists of 13 residues. The germline V gene has CDR1 SNHLY and CDR2 FYNNEI. This chain's CDR3 is CASSIRTADTQYF. CDR3 nucleotides: TGTGCCAGCAGTATTCGGACAGCAGATACGCAGTATTTT.

This clonotype has a count of ten or more. The chain has TRBV5-1 and TRBJ2-3; 8 positions match TRBD1. J was trimmed by 0 bases and V by 5 bases; bases with no gene match: 11. CDR1 is SGHRS, CDR2 YFSETQ, per germline. The CDR3 contains 17 residues. CDR3 sequence reads: CASRDRVPLTSTDTQYF. CDR3 bases: TGCGCCAGCAGGGACAGGGTTCCTCTCACTAGCACAGATACGCAGTATTTT.

In this sample, this clonotype turned up many times. Relative to the germline gene, one junction end is altered; a read error may explain this. This chain's CDR3 is CASGDRSTDTQYF. The CDR3 region has the DNA TGTGCCAGCGGTGACAGGAGCACAGATACGCAGTATTTT. The chain is built from TRBV2 and TRBJ2-3; D might be TRBD1 (6 bases). This CDR3 has 13 amino acids. Germline lookup yields CDR1 SNHLY and CDR2 FYNNEI.

The table lists this clonotype with many counts. This chain uses TRBV30 with TRBJ2-3; maybe TRBD1 (5 bases). CDR1 and CDR2 (germline): GTSNPN, SVGIG (reference sequence). With 3 bases removed from V and 0 bases from J, the gap between germline ends came to 10 bases. The CDR3 is 14 residues long. The CDR3 reads CAWRMSGSTDTQYF. In DNA, the CDR3 is TGTGCCTGGAGGATGTCAGGGAGCACAGATACGCAGTATTTT. Variable domain in full (rest from reference TRBV30 and TRBJ2-3): SQTIHQWPATLVQPVGSPLSLECTVEGTSNPNLYWYRQAAGRGLQLLFYSVGIGQISSEVPQNLSASRPQDRQFILSSKKLLLSDSGFYLCAWRMSGSTDTQYFGPGTRLTVL.

This clonotype has at least ten counts. The chain has TRBV5-4 and TRBJ2-7; possibly TRBD1 for D (6 bases). Germline loops: CDR1 SGHNT, CDR2 YYREEE (reference sequence). V lost 4 bases and J lost 3, with 17 bases in between. The CDR3 is made up of 15 amino acids. The CDR3 sequence is CASSPGDRLDYEQYF. The CDR3 DNA reads TGTGCCAGCAGCCCCGGCGACAGGTTAGACTACGAGCAGTACTTC.

Comments on this clonotype: It may be a read error: a sequence one base away is much more abundant. The chain has TRBV29-1 and TRBJ2-3; possible D gene TRBD1, 6 bases. Trimming shortened V by 6 bases and J by 4 bases, and 17 bases separated the two germline ends. There are 14 residues in the CDR3. The germline V gene has CDR1 SQVTM and CDR2 ANQGSEA. The CDR3 DNA follows: TGCAGCGTGCAACAGGGATCGACGGCAGATACGCAGTATTTT. It yields the protein CSVQQGSTADTQYF.

CDR3 region: CATRHETNAGELFF. CDR3 DNA: TGTGCCACCCGGCATGAGACCAATGCCGGGGAGCTGTTTTTT. V and J are TRBV12-3 or TRBV12-4 and TRBJ2-2; D is undetermined. The CDR3 has 14 amino acids. With 10 bases removed from V and 6 bases from J, the gap between germline ends came to 18 bases.

This clonotype was seen a few times. The V call is TRBV2, the J call TRBJ2-5; TRBD1 matches 9 bases. The CDR3 totals 17 residues. Germline CDR1 reads SNHLY; CDR2 reads FYNNEI. V trimming: 3 bases; J trimming: 4 bases; junction bases outside the gene matches: 12. CDR3 loop: CASSESGQGRGLETQYF. The CDR3, as DNA: TGTGCCAGCAGTGAGTCGGGACAGGGTCGGGGTCTAGAGACCCAGTACTTC.

This clonotype was seen ten or more times. The chain has TRBV11-2 and TRBJ2-1; 9 positions agree with TRBD2. This CDR3 spans 17 amino acids. Germline CDR1 is SGHAT and CDR2 is FQNNGV. V lost 1 base to trimming and J lost 3 bases; unmatched junction nucleotides: 7. The CDR3 DNA reads TGTGCCAGCAGCTTAGTAATGGCGGGGGGGTTCTACAATGAGCAGTTCTTC. Translating it yields CASSLVMAGGFYNEQFF.

Ten or more counts support this clonotype. The rearrangement joins TRBV4-1 to TRBJ1-2; D is unclear. Germline assignment: CDR1 MGHRA and CDR2 YSYEKL. The CDR3 runs 13 residues. V lost 0 bases, J lost 6 bases, and 8 bases lay in between. CDR3 protein: CASSQEWENGYTF. For the CDR3, the DNA is TGCGCCAGCAGCCAAGAGTGGGAGAATGGCTACACCTTC.

This clonotype was seen ten or more times. The J gene is TRBJ2-5, the V gene TRBV6-5; 12 nucleotides agree with TRBD2. Germline V gene sequence: CDR1 MNHEY, CDR2 SVGAGI. CDR3 length equals 14 residues. V dropped 6 bases and J dropped 4; count of bases not matched to a gene: 3. The CDR3, as DNA: TGTGCCAGCAGCTTGGGACTAGCGGGAGAGACCCAGTACTTC. Protein: CASSLGLAGETQYF.

In this sample, this clonotype turned up many times. The genes are TRBV2 and TRBJ2-2; 14 positions agree with TRBD2. The germline V gene encodes CDR1 SNHLY and CDR2 FYNNEI. J lost 0 bases, V lost 6 bases, and 6 bases had no gene match. CDR3 length equals 18 residues. As DNA, the CDR3 is TGTGCCAGCAGGGCCGGACTAGCGGGGGGCCCGAACACCGGGGAGCTGTTTTTT. Protein product: CASRAGLAGGPNTGELFF.